This T cell receptor beta chain appears in the sequencing data of a study of cytomegalovirus exposure and HLA in healthy donors. Study information: Among about 179 million T cells, an earlier analysis found 95 million to 140 million unique TCR beta sequences.

Findings of the study overall: The investigators catalogued 150 to 200 TCR beta chains as cytomegalovirus-associated.

This CDR3 comprises 15 residues. CDR1 MGHRA and CDR2 YSYEKL come from the germline V gene. The V segment lost 6 bases and the J segment 2 bases; nucleotides outside the gene matches: 7. The PCR contained 60 Vbeta and 13 Jbeta primers. Authors' data handling: A later analysis tallied 80 million to 100 million unique TCR beta chains, 9.5 million to 14 million of them shared. Clones were read by immunoSEQ multiplex PCR, and TCRdb kept only the in-frame ones, dropping some. V and J calls and clone size are as listed in that table; D and trimming were resolved from the DNA. The data show 100,000 to 150,000 clones, under 80% seen once. As concerns this clone: Antigen specificity is unknown.

The TCR was taken from a woman aged 60-70 years in good health and CMV-seropositive. The sequenced sample was PBMCs. The chain uses TRBV4-1 and TRBJ2-1, with 7 bases that match TRBD1. Here the CDR3 DNA reads TGCGCCAGCAGTTCCGGGACAGCCACCTACAATGAGCAGTTCTTC. Translation gives CASSSGTATYNEQFF.